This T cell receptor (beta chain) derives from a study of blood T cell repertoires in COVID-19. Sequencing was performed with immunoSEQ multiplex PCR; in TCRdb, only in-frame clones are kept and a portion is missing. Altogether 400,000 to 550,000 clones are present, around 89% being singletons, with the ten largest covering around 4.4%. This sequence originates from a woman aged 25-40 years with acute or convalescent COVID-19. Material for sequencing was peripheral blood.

This chain's CDR3 is CASSLQPGGADNEQFF. The CDR3 DNA reads as TGTGCCAGCAGTCTTCAGCCGGGGGGGGCCGACAATGAGCAGTTCTTC. This chain uses TRBV7-6 with TRBJ2-1; 8 nucleotides line up with TRBD2. This CDR3 contains 16 residues. The V gene's germline CDR1 is SGHVS and CDR2 FNYEAQ. V gave up 6 bases and J gave up 5 bases; unmatched junction bases: 12.